A single sample gave rise to the 5 T cell receptor beta chains below, sequenced in a study of shared clonotypes between healthy human individuals. Assay: immunoSEQ multiplex PCR; the TCRdb copy retains only in-frame clones and omits some. The repertoire consists of about 1.1 million clones, with approximately 80% occurring once and the leading ten covering roughly 0.57%. Sequenced sample: memory CD4+ T cells from PBMCs. Subset indicated: CD45RA-negative fraction. The receptor set was obtained from a man younger than 35 in good health. Some clones in this sample may be carry-over from other donors' samples.

This clone has just one count. The J gene is TRBJ1-1, the V gene TRBV10-3; 7 bases line up with TRBD1. With 6 bases clipped from V and 3 bases from J, the junction kept 22 bases outside the gene matches. Germline-derived CDR1 and CDR2 are ENHRY and SYGVKD. The CDR3 covers 19 residues. The CDR3 region has the DNA TGTGCCATCAGCCGACCACCCCACAGGGGTCCCCGGGGGGACACTGAAGCTTTCTTT. Its protein product is CAISRPPHRGPRGDTEAFF.

The V call is TRBV20-1, the J call TRBJ2-5, with D unclear. The CDR3 extends over 11 amino acids. V was clipped by 3 bases and J by 6 bases, with 8 bases between them. Germline assignment: CDR1 DFQATT and CDR2 SNEGSKA (reference sequence). The CDR3 protein is CSASIGQTQYF. The CDR3 nucleotides read TGCAGTGCTAGTATCGGCCAGACCCAGTACTTC.

The chain joins TRBV19 to TRBJ1-5; D possibly corresponds to TRBD1 (6 bases). The CDR3 is 14 residues long. Trimming removed 3 bases from V and 5 bases from J, with 11 bases in between. Per the germline V gene, CDR1 is LNHDA and CDR2 is SQIVND (reference sequence). Written as DNA, the CDR3 is TGTGCCAGTAGTATCGGGGGGGCGGATCAGCCCCAGCATTTT. It specifies CASSIGGADQPQHF. The complete variable domain, with remaining parts taken from reference TRBV19 and TRBJ1-5, reads DGGITQSPKYLFRKEGQNVTLSCEQNLNHDAMYWYRQDPGQGLRLIYYSQIVNDFQKGDIAEGYSVSREKKESFPLTVTSAQKNPTAFYLCASSIGGADQPQHFGDGTRLSIL.

This rearrangement joins TRBV19 to TRBJ1-2; D unclear. The CDR3 sequence is 12 residues long. Deletions cut 10 bases from V and 4 bases from J, with 13 bases between. Germline V lookup: CDR1 LNHDA, CDR2 SQIVND (reference sequence). In DNA form, the CDR3 reads TGTGCCATCCGGTATGAAGGCTATGGCTACACCTTC. This encodes CAIRYEGYGYTF.

The gene calls are TRBV20-1 and TRBJ2-7; TRBD1 might be the D (5 bases). V was shortened by 7 bases and J by 7 bases, with 14 bases between the two germline ends. The CDR3 spans 11 residues. Germline V lookup: CDR1 DFQATT, CDR2 SNEGSKA (reference sequence). DNA for the CDR3: TGCAGTGTCCCAGGGCCCCTGGAGCAGTACTTC. Amino acids: CSVPGPLEQYF.